This T cell receptor (beta chain) was identified during a study of technical replicates of blood from a few donors. TCRdb's copy holds only in-frame clones and misses some; the assay was immunoSEQ multiplex PCR. The profile shows around 53,000 clones, 85% to 90% of them singletons. This CDR3 is 16 amino acids long. CDR1 is SGHNT, CDR2 YYREEE, per germline (reference sequence). After removal of 4 bases from V and 6 bases from J, the junction contained 13 bases not matched to a gene. The clonotype comes from a human donor in good health. Some clones in this sample may be carry-over from other donors' samples. The V and J genes are TRBV5-4 and TRBJ2-3; 8 nucleotides match TRBD2. The source material was PBMCs. CDR3 DNA: TGTGCCAGCAGCAAAAAACTAGCGGCAACCAGGGATACGCAGTATTTT. It codes for CASSKKLAATRDTQYF.